A selection of T cell receptor beta chains follows, all from one sample in a study of blood T cell repertoires in COVID-19. Libraries were prepared by immunoSEQ multiplex PCR; TCRdb keeps only in-frame clonotypes and omits some of them. The data contain about 300,000 clones, about nine tenths of them seen just once; the ten biggest clones take up 2.5% to 3%. Sample: PBMCs or T cells enriched from blood (not recorded which). All receptors derive from a woman in her fifties or sixties who had been exposed to COVID-19. Both conserved end residues are part of each CDR3. D genes are given only for firm matches. Where a row states a size, it is once, few, many or the class of an expanded clone; other rows omit it.

V gene: TRBV4-1; D gene: .; J gene: TRBJ1-5; clone size: .; CDR3 protein: CASSQGGEQISNQPQHF; CDR3 DNA: TGCGCCAGCAGCCAAGGGGGGGAACAGATTAGCAATCAGCCCCAGCATTTT
V gene: TRBV7-6; D gene: .; J gene: TRBJ1-1; clone size: .; CDR3 protein: CASSSGTPRYTEAFF; CDR3 DNA: TGTGCCAGCAGCTCCGGGACACCGCGGTACACTGAAGCTTTCTTT
V gene: TRBV5-1; D gene: TRBD2; J gene: TRBJ2-1; clone size: .; CDR3 protein: CASSLLAGGSNEQFF; CDR3 DNA: TGCGCCAGCAGCTTGCTAGCGGGGGGAAGCAATGAGCAGTTCTTC
V gene: TRBV7-2; D gene: TRBD2; J gene: TRBJ2-5; clone size: .; CDR3 protein: CASSLIGGGGQETQYF; CDR3 DNA: TGTGCCAGCAGCTTGATCGGCGGGGGTGGGCAAGAGACCCAGTACTTC
V gene: TRBV5-6; D gene: TRBD1; J gene: TRBJ1-2; clone size: .; CDR3 protein: CASSPTGTATNYGYTF; CDR3 DNA: TGTGCCAGCAGCCCAACCGGGACAGCTACTAACTATGGCTACACCTTC
V gene: TRBV5-1; D gene: .; J gene: TRBJ1-1; clone size: .; CDR3 protein: CASSFVDQVTEAFF; CDR3 DNA: TGCGCCAGCAGCTTTGTGGATCAGGTCACTGAAGCTTTCTTT
V gene: TRBV27; D gene: .; J gene: TRBJ2-7; clone size: .; CDR3 protein: CASSLKSDPTYEQYF; CDR3 DNA: TGTGCCAGCAGTTTAAAGTCAGATCCCACCTACGAGCAGTACTTC
V gene: TRBV5-1; D gene: .; J gene: TRBJ1-1; clone size: once; CDR3 protein: CASSLLSGSMNTEAFF; CDR3 DNA: TGCGCCAGCAGCTTACTTTCCGGGTCAATGAACACTGAAGCTTTCTTT
V gene: TRBV4-1; D gene: TRBD1; J gene: TRBJ2-5; clone size: .; CDR3 protein: CASSQGDSPGRETQYF; CDR3 DNA: TGCGCCAGCAGCCAAGGGGACAGCCCGGGCCGAGAGACCCAGTACTTC
V gene: TRBV5-1; D gene: .; J gene: TRBJ2-7; clone size: .; CDR3 protein: CASSSDRDTVHEQYF; CDR3 DNA: TGCGCCAGCAGCTCGGACCGGGACACCGTCCACGAGCAGTACTTC
V gene: TRBV2; D gene: TRBD1; J gene: TRBJ2-3; clone size: .; CDR3 protein: CASSEALTGQGAADTQYF; CDR3 DNA: TGTGCCAGCAGTGAAGCGCTTACGGGACAGGGGGCTGCAGATACGCAGTATTTT
V gene: TRBV4-1; D gene: .; J gene: TRBJ1-1; clone size: .; CDR3 protein: CASSPSGGNMNTEAFF; CDR3 DNA: TGCGCCAGCAGCCCCAGTGGGGGGAACATGAACACTGAAGCTTTCTTT
V gene: TRBV6-5; D gene: .; J gene: TRBJ1-4; clone size: .; CDR3 protein: CASRRVRVDEKLFF; CDR3 DNA: TGTGCCAGCAGGAGGGTGCGAGTCGATGAAAAACTGTTTTTT
V gene: TRBV2; D gene: .; J gene: TRBJ1-6; clone size: few; CDR3 protein: CASSTTGSSYNSPLHF; CDR3 DNA: TGTGCCAGCAGCACCACGGGGAGCTCCTATAATTCACCCCTCCACTTT
V gene: TRBV30; D gene: .; J gene: TRBJ2-7; clone size: .; CDR3 protein: CAWEAGQPSYEQYF; CDR3 DNA: TGTGCCTGGGAGGCGGGACAGCCTTCCTACGAGCAGTACTTC
V gene: TRBV7-9; D gene: TRBD2; J gene: TRBJ2-7; clone size: once; CDR3 protein: CATSPSGVSYEQYF; CDR3 DNA: TGTGCCACGAGCCCTAGCGGGGTCTCCTACGAGCAGTACTTC
V gene: TRBV2; D gene: TRBD1; J gene: TRBJ1-2; clone size: .; CDR3 protein: CASTGRDRARGYTF; CDR3 DNA: TGTGCCAGCACGGGGAGAGACAGGGCGCGTGGCTACACCTTC
V gene: TRBV5-6; D gene: TRBD1; J gene: TRBJ1-2; clone size: .; CDR3 protein: CASSSAIQGVNTVGYTF; CDR3 DNA: TGTGCCAGCAGCTCCGCTATTCAGGGGGTGAACACGGTTGGCTACACCTTC
V gene: TRBV30; D gene: .; J gene: TRBJ1-5; clone size: .; CDR3 protein: CAWTPGYNQPQHF; CDR3 DNA: TGTGCCTGGACTCCAGGGTACAATCAGCCCCAGCATTTT
V gene: TRBV5-4; D gene: TRBD1; J gene: TRBJ2-5; clone size: .; CDR3 protein: CASSVDDRVKTQYF; CDR3 DNA: TGTGCCAGCAGCGTGGATGACAGGGTAAAGACCCAGTACTTC
V gene: TRBV28; D gene: .; J gene: TRBJ2-7; clone size: few; CDR3 protein: CASFRGGQPYEQYF; CDR3 DNA: TGTGCCTCCTTTAGGGGGGGGCAACCCTACGAGCAGTACTTC
V gene: TRBV2; D gene: .; J gene: TRBJ2-2; clone size: few; CDR3 protein: CASSRSSGRNTGELFF; CDR3 DNA: TGTGCCAGCAGTCGGTCCAGCGGAAGGAACACCGGGGAGCTGTTTTTT
V gene: TRBV20-1; D gene: .; J gene: TRBJ2-7; clone size: .; CDR3 protein: CSASLDYEQYF; CDR3 DNA: TGCAGTGCTAGTTTAGACTACGAGCAGTACTTC
V gene: TRBV5-8; D gene: .; J gene: TRBJ2-1; clone size: .; CDR3 protein: CASSLMGAVYNEQFF; CDR3 DNA: TGTGCCAGCAGTTTGATGGGGGCGGTATACAATGAGCAGTTCTTC
V gene: TRBV30; D gene: .; J gene: TRBJ1-3; clone size: .; CDR3 protein: CAWSQDISGNTIYF; CDR3 DNA: TGTGCCTGGAGCCAGGACATCTCTGGAAACACCATATATTTT
V gene: TRBV7-2; D gene: TRBD1; J gene: TRBJ1-6; clone size: few; CDR3 protein: CASSTRDRLNSPLHF; CDR3 DNA: TGTGCCAGCAGCACCCGGGACAGACTTAATTCACCCCTCCACTTT
V gene: TRBV7-9; D gene: TRBD2; J gene: TRBJ2-5; clone size: .; CDR3 protein: CASSWGRGGIRETQYF; CDR3 DNA: TGTGCCAGCAGCTGGGGGCGCGGGGGGATCCGGGAGACCCAGTACTTC
V gene: TRBV5-1; D gene: TRBD1; J gene: TRBJ1-4; clone size: .; CDR3 protein: CASSKGQGVANEKLFF; CDR3 DNA: TGCGCCAGCAGCAAAGGACAGGGGGTTGCTAATGAAAAACTGTTTTTT